Each of the 28 T cell receptor beta chains below was sequenced from the same sample in a study of shared clonotypes between healthy human individuals. Assay: immunoSEQ multiplex PCR; the TCRdb copy retains only in-frame clones and omits some. The sample records more than 200,000 clones, under 80% being singletons. The sample comprised memory CD4+ T cells sorted from blood. As for subset: CD45RA-negative fraction. The receptors were gathered from a young man in good health.

This clone was detected ten times or more. The chain couples TRBV5-4 to TRBJ2-5, with no clear D. The CDR3 runs to 15 residues. V shed 3 bases and J shed 4 bases, with 16 bases lying between them. Germline V gives CDR1 SGHNT, CDR2 YYREEE (reference sequence). The CDR3 reads CASSSPTETAETQYF. In nucleotides, the CDR3 is TGTGCCAGCAGCTCCCCGACCGAAACGGCAGAGACCCAGTACTTC.

V usage is TRBV7-9 and J usage is TRBJ1-5; 8 bases agree with TRBD1. Trimming cost V 0 bases and J 6 bases; bases outside gene matches: 10. Germline V gene sequence: CDR1 SEHNR, CDR2 FQNEAQ (reference sequence). The length of the CDR3 is 17 residues. CDR3 residues: CASSLALQGASGQPQHF. CDR3 nucleotides: TGTGCCAGCAGCTTAGCGCTCCAGGGGGCTTCGGGTCAGCCCCAGCATTTT.

The chain couples TRBV5-1 to TRBJ1-4, with D maybe TRBD1 (6 bases). Trimming left V 4 bases short and J 0 bases short, with 16 bases between. Germline assignment: CDR1 SGHRS and CDR2 YFSETQ. This CDR3 has 17 residues. The CDR3 spells CASSPSRGYATNEKLFF. The CDR3 DNA follows: TGCGCCAGCAGCCCTAGTAGGGGGTATGCAACTAATGAAAAACTGTTTTTT.

J is TRBJ1-2 and V is TRBV9; TRBD1 agrees at 7 bases. The CDR3 is 17 amino acids. CDR1 is SGDLS, CDR2 YYNGEE, per germline. The V gene end was trimmed by 2 bases and the J gene end by 2 bases; junction bases not matched to a gene: 12. The CDR3 region has the DNA TGTGCCAGCAGCGTCGAGCCCACAGGGGCTCTAAACTATGGCTACACCTTC. Amino acids: CASSVEPTGALNYGYTF. Filled out from reference TRBV9 and TRBJ1-2, the complete variable domain reads DSGVTQTPKHLITATGQRVTLRCSPRSGDLSVYWYQQSLDQGLQFLIQYYNGEERAKGNILERFSAQQFPDLHSELNLSSLELGDSALYFCASSVEPTGALNYGYTFGSGTRLTVV.

This clone was recorded once. V is TRBV28 and J is TRBJ2-1, with D uncertain. This CDR3 is 15 amino acids long. The V and J ends lost 2 bases and 3 bases respectively, with 11 bases between them. Per germline, CDR1 MDHEN and CDR2 SYDVKM. CDR3 DNA sequence: TGTGCCAGCAGTTTACGGGTGGGTCTCTACAATGAGCAGTTCTTC. This sequence encodes CASSLRVGLYNEQFF.

This chain uses TRBV9 with TRBJ1-3; D call uncertain. Germline V gene data show CDR1 as SGDLS and CDR2 as YYNGEE. The CDR3 is 16 residues long. Between the trimmed V and J ends, which lost 0 bases and 2 bases, there was a span of 12 bases. CDR3 sequence reads: CASSVGGVGAGNTIYF. CDR3 nucleotides: TGTGCCAGCAGCGTAGGTGGGGTAGGAGCTGGAAACACCATATATTTT.

There are a few counts of this clone. The rearrangement uses TRBV13 and TRBJ1-2, with 7 bases that match TRBD1. Per the germline V gene, CDR1 is PRHDT and CDR2 is FYEKMQ (reference sequence). The CDR3 consists of 14 residues. V lost 5 bases, J lost 5 bases, and 8 bases stayed unmatched. CDR3 region: CASSRGQLDYGYTF. The CDR3, as DNA: TGTGCCAGCAGCCGGGGACAGCTAGATTATGGCTACACCTTC.

This rearrangement joins TRBV21-1 to TRBJ2-1; the D call of TRBD2 is as the table states it, not checked on the DNA. TRBV21-1 is flagged as a pseudogene. The CDR3 contains 17 residues. The CDR3 coding sequence is TGTGCCAGCAGCAAAGCGCGGACTAGCGGGAGGGGGAGTGAGCAGTTCTTC. It specifies CASSKARTSGRGSEQFF.

The chain carries TRBV6-1 and TRBJ1-1; unclear D gene. V lost 7 bases and J lost 5, with 20 bases in between. Germline V lookup: CDR1 MNHNS, CDR2 SASEGT. The CDR3 loop spans 15 amino acids. CDR3 in amino acids: CASTLKPAGETEAFF. The CDR3 DNA sequence: TGTGCCAGCACTTTGAAGCCCGCCGGGGAGACTGAAGCTTTCTTT.

The chain couples TRBV18 to TRBJ2-3, with 7 positions matching TRBD2. The V gene's germline CDR1 is KGHSH and CDR2 LQKENI. The CDR3 totals 15 residues. With 0 bases clipped from V and 1 base from J, the junction kept 1 base outside the gene matches. The CDR3 DNA reads as TGTGCCAGCTCACCACCTCTAGCGGGCACAGATACGCAGTATTTT. This encodes CASSPPLAGTDTQYF.

The J gene is TRBJ2-3, the V gene TRBV5-1; the D call may be TRBD1 or TRBD2 (5 bases each). The V end was cut by 2 bases, the J end by 9 bases, with 13 bases between. Germline CDR1 reads SGHRS; CDR2 reads YFSETQ. This CDR3 has 13 residues. The CDR3 coding sequence is TGCGCCAGCAGCTTAGAGGGACCAGGGACGCAGTATTTT. Amino acid sequence: CASSLEGPGTQYF. Full variable domain (rest looked up from reference TRBV5-1 and TRBJ2-3): KAGVTQTPRYLIKTRGQQVTLSCSPISGHRSVSWYQQTPGQGLQFLFEYFSETQRNKGNFPGRFSGRQFSNSRSEMNVSTLELGDSALYLCASSLEGPGTQYFGPGTRLTVL.

The chain employs TRBV18 and TRBJ2-5; 9 nucleotides match TRBD1. Per germline, CDR1 KGHSH and CDR2 LQKENI. With V trimmed by 3 bases and J by 1 base, 6 bases remained unmatched. The CDR3 spans 16 residues. The CDR3 bases are TGTGCCAGCTCACCGATTCCACAGGGGGCCCAAGAGACCCAGTACTTC. It yields the protein CASSPIPQGAQETQYF.

This clone was picked up a small number of times. This sequence joins TRBV7-9 and TRBJ2-1; the match to TRBD2 covers 10 bases. CDR3 length: 13 residues. Per germline, CDR1 SEHNR and CDR2 FQNEAQ (reference sequence). The trim removed 10 bases at V and 9 bases at J, leaving 9 bases unmatched. CDR3 in DNA: TGTGCCAACGCGGCTAGCGGGAGAAGTGAGCAGTTCTTC. It codes for CANAASGRSEQFF. The full variable domain, completed using reference TRBV7-9 and TRBJ2-1, is DTGVSQNPRHKITKRGQNVTFRCDPISEHNRLYWYRQTLGQGPEFLTYFQNEAQLEKSRLLSDRFSAERPKGSFSTLEIQRTEQGDSAMYLCANAASGRSEQFFGPGTRLTVL.

The genes are TRBV15 and TRBJ1-4, with 7 nucleotides matching TRBD1. J was trimmed by 8 bases and V by 3 bases; bases with no gene match: 9. Germline assignment: CDR1 LNHNV and CDR2 YYDKDF (reference sequence). The CDR3 runs 15 residues. The DNA of the CDR3 is TGTGCCACCAGCAGGATGCAGGGGGACCGGGAAAAACTGTTTTTT. This codes for CATSRMQGDREKLFF.

The CDR3 protein is CAITSTSGDGRVVTGELFF. CDR3 coding DNA: TGTGCCATCACCTCGACTAGCGGGGATGGCCGGGTGGTCACCGGGGAGCTGTTTTTT. The rearrangement uses TRBV10-3 and TRBJ2-2, with 11 bases identical to TRBD2. The CDR3 spans 19 residues. The junction had 17 bases not matched to a gene; V was cut back by 7 bases and J by 4 bases. Germline CDR1 and CDR2: ENHRY and SYGVKD.

The chain uses TRBV10-2 and TRBJ1-2; D is unclear. V was cut by 0 bases and J by 8 bases, with 16 bases left in between. Looked up from germline, CDR1 is WSHSY and CDR2 is SAAADI. The CDR3 runs to 15 residues. Here the CDR3 DNA reads TGCGCCAGCAGTGAGTCGGTCCTCTCCCTGGGAGGCTACACCTTC. It yields the protein CASSESVLSLGGYTF.

Points on this clone: Different DNA sequences within this sample yield the same CDR3. The chain carries TRBV28 and TRBJ1-2; D remains unclear. Germline CDR1 is MDHEN and CDR2 is SYDVKM. CDR3 size: 11 residues. The V gene lost 2 bases and the J gene lost 8 bases, with 6 bases spanning the gap. CDR3 nucleotide sequence: TGTGCCAGCAGTTTAGACGGCGGCTACACCTTC. Amino acid sequence: CASSLDGGYTF.

This chain links TRBV7-9 with TRBJ1-1; D is unresolved. CDR1 is SEHNR and CDR2 is FQNEAQ in the germline V gene (reference sequence). The length of the CDR3 is 15 residues. V lost 1 base, J lost 1 base, and 10 bases lay in between. CDR3 coding DNA: TGTGCCAGCAGCTTAGAAAAGGCCAGGAACACTGAAGCTTTCTTT. Encoded protein: CASSLEKARNTEAFF.

This clone was observed a handful of times. The chain couples TRBV11-1 to TRBJ2-2, with 8 bases lining up with TRBD1. This CDR3 has 15 residues. Trimming cost V 4 bases and J 5 bases; bases outside gene matches: 6. Germline lookup yields CDR1 SGHAT and CDR2 FQDESV (reference sequence). The CDR3 spells CASSSQTGGTGELFF. CDR3 bases: TGTGCCAGCAGCTCCCAAACAGGGGGTACCGGGGAGCTGTTTTTT. The whole variable domain, remainder taken from reference TRBV11-1 and TRBJ2-2, is EAEVAQSPRYKITEKSQAVAFWCDPISGHATLYWYRQILGQGPELLVQFQDESVVDDSQLPKDRFSAERLKGVDSTLKIQPAELGDSAMYLCASSSQTGGTGELFFGEGSRLTVL.

V is TRBV6-5 and J is TRBJ2-5; 9 nucleotides agree with TRBD2. Looked up from germline, CDR1 is MNHEY and CDR2 is SVGAGI. The CDR3 is 14 amino acids. Germline trimming cut 8 bases from V and 2 bases from J; bases unmatched to any gene: 6. DNA for the CDR3: TGTGCCAGCTTTCCAGCGGGGGGACAAGAGACCCAGTACTTC. Protein sequence: CASFPAGGQETQYF.

This clone was detected a few times. This chain connects TRBV28 to TRBJ1-4, with 7 bases identical to TRBD1. The germline V gene has CDR1 MDHEN and CDR2 SYDVKM. Trimming removed 5 bases from V and 5 bases from J; junction bases left unmatched: 8. The CDR3 length is 15 residues. The CDR3: CASSQIGTVNEKLFF. In DNA form, the CDR3 reads TGTGCCAGCAGTCAAATTGGGACAGTAAATGAAAAACTGTTTTTT.

V gene TRBV10-1 combines with J gene TRBJ2-3; 8 nucleotides align to TRBD1. There are 19 residues in the CDR3. CDR1 is WNHNN, CDR2 SYGVQD, per germline (reference sequence). The V and J ends lost 4 bases and 1 base, in that order; junction bases with no gene match: 16. The CDR3 coding sequence is TGCGCCAGCAGTGCCACACCACGGACAGGGATTTCCGGCACAGATACGCAGTATTTT. This sequence encodes CASSATPRTGISGTDTQYF.

In this sample, this clone turned up a few times. The J gene is TRBJ2-7, the V gene TRBV5-1, with a possible D match to TRBD1 (5 bases). Germline V gene lookup returns CDR1 SGHRS and CDR2 YFSETQ. Trimming removed 0 bases from V and 3 bases from J, with 13 bases in between. This CDR3 is 15 amino acids long. The CDR3 bases are TGCGCCAGCAGCTTGGAGCCCAACACAGGCTACGAGCAGTACTTC. It specifies CASSLEPNTGYEQYF.

This chain joins TRBV9 and TRBJ2-3; 8 bases are shared with TRBD1. CDR1 is SGDLS and CDR2 is YYNGEE in the germline V gene. CDR3 length equals 17 residues. V was clipped by 3 bases and J by 1 base; unmatched bases: 10. The CDR3 DNA reads as TGTGCCAGCAGCGCCCGCGTTCCGGGACAGGGCACAGATACGCAGTATTTT. It translates to CASSARVPGQGTDTQYF.

This clone counts as medium-sized. The gene calls are TRBV25-1 and TRBJ2-1; no reliable D call. Germline V gene data show CDR1 as MGHDK and CDR2 as SYGVNS. This CDR3 has 15 amino acids. V lost 3 bases and J lost 3, with 12 bases in between. Here the CDR3 DNA reads TGTGCCAGCAGTGAGTATGCAGCGAACTACAATGAGCAGTTCTTC. It is translated as CASSEYAANYNEQFF.

This clone occurred once. The genes are TRBV5-1 and TRBJ2-2; 9 nucleotides line up with TRBD1. Germline assignment: CDR1 SGHRS and CDR2 YFSETQ. V was pared by 4 bases and J by 4 bases, with 14 bases of the junction left unmatched. This CDR3 is built from 18 residues. The CDR3 loop is CASSAPGQGLARTGELFF. The CDR3 DNA sequence: TGCGCCAGCAGCGCACCGGGACAGGGTTTAGCTCGCACCGGGGAGCTGTTTTTT.

This chain uses TRBV7-9 with TRBJ2-3, with no clear D. V dropped 1 base and J dropped 3 bases, with 8 bases sitting between them. The CDR3 runs 14 residues. Germline V CDR1 and CDR2: SEHNR, FQNEAQ (reference sequence). CDR3 coding DNA: TGTGCCAGCAGCTTAGGGGCCTGGACAGATACGCAGTATTTT. This encodes CASSLGAWTDTQYF.

The chain has TRBV27 and TRBJ1-2; D is ambiguous. The length of the CDR3 is 15 residues. The V gene's germline CDR1 is MNHEY and CDR2 SMNVEV (reference sequence). Deletions cut 5 bases from V and 3 bases from J, with 16 bases between. The CDR3 sequence: CASSPQQGPYYGYTF. CDR3 DNA sequence: TGTGCCAGCAGTCCACAACAAGGCCCCTACTATGGCTACACCTTC.